This T cell receptor beta chain was sequenced for a study of blood T cell repertoires in COVID-19. In the study overall: The United States, Italy and Spain supplied acute and convalescent COVID-19 samples. Sources were T cells, B-cell-depleted T cells, or PBMCs; the material itself was cDNA or gDNA.

V was pared by 2 bases and J by 5 bases, with 1 base of the junction left unmatched. The CDR3 runs 13 residues. Germline CDR1 MNHEY, CDR2 SVGAGI. In the authors' workflow: Quantification of nucleated cells was approximated via reference gene primer amplification. The method was immunoSEQ multiplex PCR; TCRdb's version includes in-frame clones alone and lacks a portion of them. The DNA gave D and trimming, while V, J and clone size come from that table. The table includes some 240,000 clones, around 84% detected once. This TCR came from a middle-aged woman who had recovered from COVID-19. The chain recombines TRBV6-5 with TRBJ1-2; 8 nucleotides align to TRBD1. The sample comprised peripheral blood. The CDR3 region is CASSYDRGYGYTF. DNA of the CDR3: TGTGCCAGCAGTTACGACAGGGGATATGGCTACACCTTC.